This T cell receptor (beta chain) was observed in a study of T cells after yellow fever vaccination. Findings of the study overall: There was a small share of clonotypes that showed up in both the CD4 and CD8 compartments. After the booster, roughly 96% of CD4 and more than 85% of CD8 primary-response clones were re-detected. Abundant contaminating clonotypes from the bulk population could appear in FACS-sorted repertoires.

This clonotype was found a few times. Its antigen is still unknown. Trimming left V 9 bases short and J 5 bases short, with 15 bases between. Per the germline V gene, CDR1 is KGHDR and CDR2 is SFDVKD. The CDR3 is made up of 13 amino acids. A 5'RACE template-switching step, the method used to make TCR cDNA, added a universal primer site and UMIs. TCRdb reprocessed the 5' RACE reads with MiXCR, giving one entry per CDR3 protein. The repertoire holds 500,000 to 650,000 distinct CDR3 sequences, with 9% to 15% as singletons. The V call is TRBV24-1, the J call TRBJ2-5, with D perhaps TRBD2 (7 bases). This material consisted of PBMCs, taken on the day of the yellow fever booster vaccination. The source of this sequence is a man aged 30-40 years who received the YFV17D yellow fever vaccine. The CDR3 protein is CATGGGGQETQYF. The CDR3 DNA sequence: TGTGCCACCGGGGGGGGCGGGCAGGAGACCCAGTACTTC.